Listed here are 30 T cell receptor beta chains from one sample, sequenced in a study of blood T cell repertoires in COVID-19. Clones were sequenced by immunoSEQ multiplex PCR, and TCRdb holds only the in-frame ones, with some missing. The sample records 310,000 or so clones, roughly 92% being singletons. The sample taken for sequencing was peripheral blood. All receptors come from a woman aged 25 to 39 with COVID-19, enrolled during active disease.

This CDR3 reads CASSFYRGRNEQFF. The CDR3 DNA is TGTGCCAGCAGCTTCTACAGGGGTAGAAATGAGCAGTTCTTC. This rearrangement joins TRBV5-8 to TRBJ2-1; TRBD1 aligns across 7 bases. The CDR3 contains 14 residues. Germline V gene lookup returns CDR1 SGHTS and CDR2 YDEGEE. V gave up 2 bases and J gave up 7 bases; unmatched junction bases: 6.

This sequence joins TRBV4-1 and TRBJ1-2; D unclear. The CDR3 runs to 14 residues. Trimming removed 4 bases from V and 4 bases from J, with 13 bases in between. Germline V CDR1 and CDR2: MGHRA, YSYEKL. The CDR3: CASSRSPGTYGYTF. As DNA, the CDR3 is TGCGCCAGCAGCCGGTCTCCAGGCACCTATGGCTACACCTTC.

This chain joins TRBV30 and TRBJ1-1, with D perhaps TRBD1 (5 bases). The CDR3 consists of 11 residues. V lost 3 bases, J lost 3 bases, and 5 bases lay in between. The germline V gene encodes CDR1 GTSNPN and CDR2 SVGIG (reference sequence). CDR3 DNA sequence: TGTGCCTGGAGAGGGGACACTGAAGCTTTCTTT. It is translated as CAWRGDTEAFF. Complete variable domain (other parts from reference TRBV30 and TRBJ1-1): SQTIHQWPATLVQPVGSPLSLECTVEGTSNPNLYWYRQAAGRGLQLLFYSVGIGQISSEVPQNLSASRPQDRQFILSSKKLLLSDSGFYLCAWRGDTEAFFGQGTRLTVV.

This clone was picked up one time. The chain joins TRBV5-1 to TRBJ1-5; D uncertain. Germline lookup yields CDR1 SGHRS and CDR2 YFSETQ. The germline V and J ends were trimmed by 0 bases and 7 bases, with 8 bases remaining between them. This CDR3 comprises 13 residues. CDR3 amino acids: CASSLDSGQPQHF. CDR3 in DNA: TGCGCCAGCAGCTTGGATTCGGGGCAGCCCCAGCATTTT.

The chain employs TRBV10-3 and TRBJ2-1, with 9 bases identical to TRBD1. CDR1 and CDR2 from the germline V gene are ENHRY and SYGVKD. After removal of 11 bases from V and 8 bases from J, the junction contained 13 bases not matched to a gene. CDR3 length equals 14 residues. The CDR3 coding sequence is TGTGCCTGCTCCACAGGGGGCAGCCTTTATGAGCAGTTCTTC. It codes for CACSTGGSLYEQFF.

This chain joins TRBV28 and TRBJ1-6, with 10 bases lining up with TRBD1. The germline V gene has CDR1 MDHEN and CDR2 SYDVKM. J was trimmed by 6 bases and V by 5 bases; bases with no gene match: 4. This CDR3 is 15 amino acids long. This CDR3 is CASSNWDRGNSPLHF. CDR3 in DNA: TGTGCCAGCAGTAATTGGGACAGGGGTAATTCACCCCTCCACTTT.

The chain combines TRBV10-2 with TRBJ2-3; 13 positions match TRBD2. In germline, CDR1 is WSHSY, CDR2 SAAADI. CDR3 size: 20 residues. The J segment lost 6 bases and the V segment lost 4 bases, leaving 19 bases of the junction unmatched. This CDR3 is CASSGTGLAGPEPLPDTQYF. CDR3 nucleotide sequence: TGCGCCAGCAGTGGGACGGGACTAGCGGGACCTGAGCCCCTTCCGGATACGCAGTATTTT.

The chain employs TRBV19 and TRBJ1-3; the match to TRBD1 covers 7 bases. CDR3 length: 17 amino acids. V was pared by 4 bases and J by 2 bases, with 11 bases of the junction left unmatched. Germline V gene sequence: CDR1 LNHDA, CDR2 SQIVND (reference sequence). CDR3 DNA sequence: TGTGCCAGTAGTACCATAGCGACAGGGAAGGCTGGAAACACCATATATTTT. Translation gives CASSTIATGKAGNTIYF.

J is TRBJ1-1 and V is TRBV4-2; the D gene is possibly TRBD1 (6 bases). V was shortened by 1 base and J by 10 bases, with 16 bases between the two germline ends. Germline V gene data show CDR1 as LGHNA and CDR2 as YNFKEQ. This CDR3 spans 14 amino acids. CDR3 amino acids: CASSQAGGAQGAFF. In nucleotides, the CDR3 is TGTGCCAGCAGCCAAGCTGGGGGCGCCCAGGGAGCTTTCTTT.

This chain links TRBV3-1 (or the pseudogene TRBV3-2) with TRBJ2-7; TRBD1 agrees at 7 bases. Trimming at V came to 4 bases and at J to 4 bases, leaving 4 bases not matched to a gene. The CDR3 is 13 amino acids. Germline values: CDR1 LGHDT, CDR2 YNNKEL (reference sequence). The CDR3 loop is CASSRDRLYEQYF. CDR3 DNA: TGTGCCAGCAGCCGGGACAGATTATACGAGCAGTACTTC.

V is TRBV7-9 and J is TRBJ2-5; D call uncertain. V lost 4 bases and J lost 3, with 9 bases in between. Germline V gene lookup returns CDR1 SEHNR and CDR2 FQNEAQ (reference sequence). The CDR3 has 13 amino acids. DNA for the CDR3: TGTGCCAGCAGCTCCTTAGAAAAAGAGACCCAGTACTTC. This codes for CASSSLEKETQYF. The full variable domain, rest sourced from reference TRBV7-9 and TRBJ2-5, is DTGVSQNPRHKITKRGQNVTFRCDPISEHNRLYWYRQTLGQGPEFLTYFQNEAQLEKSRLLSDRFSAERPKGSFSTLEIQRTEQGDSAMYLCASSSLEKETQYFGPGTRLLVL.

V gene TRBV2 combines with J gene TRBJ1-4; D is perhaps TRBD1 (6 bases). The germline V gene encodes CDR1 SNHLY and CDR2 FYNNEI. V was pared by 5 bases and J by 4 bases, with 14 bases between. This CDR3 region has 15 residues. CDR3 nucleotides: TGTGCCAGCAGTTTTACAGGGAGTGGTAATGAAAAACTGTTTTTT. Translation gives CASSFTGSGNEKLFF.

This chain links TRBV30 with TRBJ1-2, with TRBD1 identical over 9 bases. The CDR3 totals 15 residues. Losses at the gene ends were 0 bases for V and 3 bases for J; bases not matched to a gene: 5. CDR1 is GTSNPN, CDR2 SVGIG, per germline (reference sequence). The CDR3 here is CAWSVPRQGDYGYTF. The DNA for the CDR3 is TGTGCCTGGAGTGTTCCTCGACAGGGGGACTATGGCTACACCTTC.

The genes are TRBV28 and TRBJ2-7, with 10 bases matching TRBD1. Germline CDR1 reads MDHEN; CDR2 reads SYDVKM. CDR3 length: 16 residues. Trimming at V came to 4 bases and at J to 5 bases, leaving 11 bases not matched to a gene. CDR3 coding DNA: TGTGCCAGCAGTTCCCGTTGGACAGGGGGTCTGGACGAGCAGTACTTC. It codes for CASSSRWTGGLDEQYF.

This chain uses TRBV5-1 with TRBJ1-2; TRBD1 agrees at 8 bases. This CDR3 spans 15 amino acids. V shed 0 bases, J shed 6 bases, and the junction held 7 bases outside the gene matches. Germline lookup yields CDR1 SGHRS and CDR2 YFSETQ. CDR3 loop: CASSLAGGEGNGYTF. For the CDR3, the DNA is TGCGCCAGCAGCTTGGCAGGGGGCGAGGGGAATGGCTACACCTTC.

As regards this clone: The same CDR3 also results from other DNA sequences found in this sample. The V and J genes are TRBV7-2 and TRBJ2-7, with 7 positions matching TRBD2. The V gene's germline CDR1 is SGHTA and CDR2 FQGNSA. With 1 base clipped from V and 2 bases from J, the junction kept 5 bases outside the gene matches. This CDR3 region has 15 residues. CDR3 DNA: TGTGCCAGCAGCTTAGGGTTAGCGGGTACCTACGAGCAGTACTTC. Its translation: CASSLGLAGTYEQYF.

DNA of the CDR3: TGTGCCAGTAGTTCACGGAGAGGTCTAATGGAGTTGAACACTGAAGCTTTCTTT. This gives the protein CASSSRRGLMELNTEAFF. The genes are TRBV19 and TRBJ1-1; D unresolved. In germline, CDR1 is LNHDA, CDR2 SQIVND (reference sequence). There are 18 residues in the CDR3. Trimming pared 5 bases from V and 0 bases from J, leaving 22 bases between.

This clone has a single count. The chain couples TRBV29-1 to TRBJ2-5; no clear D. CDR1 SQVTM and CDR2 ANQGSEA come from the germline V gene. The CDR3 extends over 11 amino acids. V was cut by 5 bases and J by 1 base, with 5 bases left in between. CDR3 protein: CSVLSQETQYF. In DNA form, the CDR3 reads TGCAGCGTTCTCAGCCAAGAGACCCAGTACTTC.

In the case of this clone: A much larger clone differs by one base, so this may be a read error. The CDR3 is CASSRTGGSGNTIYF. The CDR3 DNA is TGTGCCAGCAGCCGGACAGGGGGCTCTGGAAACACCATATATTTT. The chain links TRBV7-2 to TRBJ1-3; 10 nucleotides agree with TRBD1. V shed 5 bases, J shed 0 bases, and the junction held 1 base outside the gene matches. The V gene's germline CDR1 is SGHTA and CDR2 FQGNSA. This CDR3 spans 15 amino acids.

This sequence joins TRBV15 and TRBJ1-1, with 12 nucleotides matching TRBD1. CDR3 length equals 16 residues. V lost 3 bases and J lost 4; bases outside the gene matches: 6. CDR1 is LNHNV and CDR2 is YYDKDF in the germline V gene (reference sequence). CDR3 amino acids: CATSSGTGGLGTEAFF. In DNA, the CDR3 is TGTGCCACCAGCAGTGGGACAGGGGGCTTGGGCACTGAAGCTTTCTTT.

This chain uses TRBV28 with TRBJ2-1; tentative D call: TRBD1 (6 bases). Trimming took 6 bases from V and 4 from J, leaving 22 bases between them. The CDR3 is made up of 17 amino acids. Germline V gives CDR1 MDHEN, CDR2 SYDVKM. CDR3 DNA: TGTGCCAGCAGCCTTTGGGTGAGGGACAAGCCTTACAATGAGCAGTTCTTC. Translated, it gives CASSLWVRDKPYNEQFF. Together with reference TRBV28 and TRBJ2-1, the CDR3 gives the full variable domain: DVKVTQSSRYLVKRTGEKVFLECVQDMDHENMFWYRQDPGLGLRLIYFSYDVKMKEKGDIPEGYSVSREKKERFSLILESASTNQTSMYLCASSLWVRDKPYNEQFFGPGTRLTVL.

The V and J genes are TRBV27 and TRBJ2-1; weak D call: TRBD1 (5 bases). The CDR3 totals 12 residues. With 5 bases removed from V and 8 bases from J, the gap between germline ends came to 10 bases. Germline CDR1 MNHEY, CDR2 SMNVEV (reference sequence). The DNA for the CDR3 is TGTGCCAGCAGTCCCCAGGGCTATGAGCAGTTCTTC. The encoded protein is CASSPQGYEQFF.

This chain connects TRBV10-3 to TRBJ1-3; possibly TRBD1 for D (5 bases). V lost 0 bases, J lost 4 bases, and 10 bases lay in between. The CDR3 length is 15 residues. Per the germline V gene, CDR1 is ENHRY and CDR2 is SYGVKD. DNA of the CDR3: TGTGCCATCAGTGAGTCGGGGGGTACAGGAAACACCATATATTTT. As protein: CAISESGGTGNTIYF.

The chain employs TRBV7-9 and TRBJ2-4; 8 nucleotides agree with TRBD2. CDR1 is SEHNR and CDR2 is FQNEAQ in the germline V gene (reference sequence). The CDR3 totals 16 residues. The V gene end was trimmed by 2 bases and the J gene end by 7 bases; junction bases not matched to a gene: 10. The DNA for the CDR3 is TGTGCCAGCAGCTTATCGACTAGCGTGGGGCCCAACATTCAGTACTTC. Translating it yields CASSLSTSVGPNIQYF.

This chain joins TRBV6-5 and TRBJ1-1; TRBD1 agrees at 7 bases. V lost 8 bases, J lost 2 bases, and 8 bases stayed unmatched. This CDR3 comprises 14 residues. Germline loops: CDR1 MNHEY, CDR2 SVGAGI. The CDR3 reads CASRRQGSNTEAFF. As DNA, the CDR3 is TGTGCCAGCCGCAGACAGGGATCTAACACTGAAGCTTTCTTT.

The CDR3 spells CASTETGGTYNEQFF. In nucleotides, the CDR3 is TGTGCCAGCACAGAAACAGGGGGCACCTACAATGAGCAGTTCTTC. The chain is built from TRBV18 and TRBJ2-1; 9 positions match TRBD1. Trimming took 8 bases from V and 2 from J; bases not matched to a gene: 7. CDR3 size: 15 residues. CDR1 and CDR2 from the germline V gene are KGHSH and LQKENI.

To note about this clone: In the same sample, other DNA sequences code for this CDR3. The chain joins TRBV2 to TRBJ2-3; D may be TRBD2 (6 bases). The germline V gene has CDR1 SNHLY and CDR2 FYNNEI. The V gene lost 0 bases and the J gene lost 2 bases, with 12 bases spanning the gap. This CDR3 contains 16 residues. CDR3: CASSEARGLLTDTQYF. In nucleotides, the CDR3 is TGTGCCAGCAGTGAAGCGCGGGGACTTCTCACAGATACGCAGTATTTT.

A few counts support this clone. The genes are TRBV19 and TRBJ1-1; 8 nucleotides line up with TRBD1. There are 15 residues in the CDR3. The germline CDR1 and CDR2 sequences are LNHDA and SQIVND (reference sequence). V gave up 5 bases and J gave up 4 bases; unmatched junction bases: 9. The CDR3: CASSPSDRGRTEAFF. DNA of the CDR3: TGTGCCAGTAGTCCGTCAGACAGGGGACGCACTGAAGCTTTCTTT.

V and J are TRBV6-5 and TRBJ2-1; TRBD1 matches 7 bases. This CDR3 is built from 13 residues. V shed 10 bases, J shed 3 bases, and the junction held 6 bases outside the gene matches. In germline, CDR1 is MNHEY, CDR2 SVGAGI. CDR3 residues: CATRDSLYNEQFF. The CDR3 DNA reads as TGTGCCACCAGGGACAGCCTCTACAATGAGCAGTTCTTC.

This chain uses TRBV9 with TRBJ1-1, with D unclear. Trimming removed 4 bases from V and 2 bases from J, with 9 bases in between. From germline, CDR1 is SGDLS and CDR2 YYNGEE. The CDR3 has 13 amino acids. In nucleotides, the CDR3 is TGTGCCAGCAGCAAACAGACAAACACTGAAGCTTTCTTT. Protein product: CASSKQTNTEAFF.